The rows below give T cell receptor beta chains drawn from one sample of a study of cytomegalovirus exposure and HLA in healthy donors. Some clones are missing from TCRdb's copy, which holds only in-frame ones; the method was immunoSEQ multiplex PCR. The sample lists 90,000 to 110,000 clones; about 85% were seen once. Input material: PBMCs. These receptors all come from a woman aged 18-35 years in good health and CMV-seropositive. Both conserved end residues are part of each CDR3. D genes are given only for firm matches. Clone size is not always given. Where it is, it says once, few, many or a class for expanded clones.

V gene: TRBV10-3
J gene: TRBJ2-7
clone size: NA
D gene: NA
CDR3 protein: CAISDGYSYEQYF
CDR3 DNA: TGTGCCATCAGTGACGGGTACTCCTACGAGCAGTACTTC

V gene: TRBV28
J gene: TRBJ1-1
clone size: NA
D gene: NA
CDR3 protein: CASSLLQGEAFF
CDR3 DNA: TGTGCCAGCAGTTTGTTACAGGGCGAAGCTTTCTTT

V gene: TRBV14
J gene: TRBJ2-7
clone size: NA
D gene: NA
CDR3 protein: CASSPTGYEQYF
CDR3 DNA: TGTGCCAGCAGCCCCACAGGATACGAGCAGTACTTC

V gene: TRBV11-2
J gene: TRBJ2-4
clone size: once
D gene: TRBD2
CDR3 protein: CASSAGGDIQYF
CDR3 DNA: TGTGCCAGCAGTGCGGGGGGCGACATTCAGTACTTC

V gene: TRBV19
J gene: TRBJ1-6
clone size: NA
D gene: TRBD1
CDR3 protein: CASSIRRTGNSPLHF
CDR3 DNA: TGTGCCAGTAGTATCCGCCGGACAGGGAACTCACCCCTCCACTTT

V gene: TRBV11-2
J gene: TRBJ1-4
clone size: NA
D gene: NA
CDR3 protein: CASSRQRRANEKLFF
CDR3 DNA: TGTGCCAGCAGCAGACAAAGGAGGGCTAATGAAAAACTGTTTTTT

V gene: TRBV27
J gene: TRBJ2-2
clone size: once
D gene: NA
CDR3 protein: CASSFNERRENTGELFF
CDR3 DNA: TGTGCCAGCAGTTTTAATGAGCGGCGAGAGAACACCGGGGAGCTGTTTTTT

V gene: TRBV15
J gene: TRBJ1-5
clone size: NA
D gene: NA
CDR3 protein: CATSSDRGGLDQPQHF
CDR3 DNA: TGTGCCACCAGCAGTGATCGGGGGGGCTTGGATCAGCCCCAGCATTTT

V gene: TRBV6-4
J gene: TRBJ2-5
clone size: NA
D gene: TRBD2
CDR3 protein: CASSEGGLAGETQYF
CDR3 DNA: TGTGCCAGCAGTGAGGGGGGACTAGCGGGAGAGACCCAGTACTTC

V gene: TRBV15
J gene: TRBJ1-4
clone size: NA
D gene: NA
CDR3 protein: CATSLTDNEKLFF
CDR3 DNA: TGTGCCACCAGCCTGACTGACAATGAAAAACTGTTTTTT

V gene: TRBV10-1
J gene: TRBJ2-1
clone size: few
D gene: NA
CDR3 protein: CASSESRGGEQFF
CDR3 DNA: TGCGCCAGCAGTGAGTCGAGAGGAGGGGAGCAGTTCTTC

V gene: TRBV4-1
J gene: TRBJ2-7
clone size: NA
D gene: NA
CDR3 protein: CASSQYGGPHSYEQYF
CDR3 DNA: TGCGCCAGCAGCCAATACGGGGGGCCGCATTCCTACGAGCAGTACTTC

V gene: TRBV5-1
J gene: TRBJ2-7
clone size: NA
D gene: TRBD2
CDR3 protein: CASSSGLAGGTEQYF
CDR3 DNA: TGCGCCAGCAGCTCCGGTCTAGCGGGAGGCACCGAGCAGTACTTC

V gene: TRBV7-2
J gene: TRBJ2-7
clone size: NA
D gene: TRBD2
CDR3 protein: CASSLEAGGSYEQYF
CDR3 DNA: TGTGCCAGCAGCTTAGAAGCGGGAGGCTCCTACGAGCAGTACTTC

V gene: TRBV5-4
J gene: TRBJ2-1
clone size: once
D gene: NA
CDR3 protein: CASSLASRGVNEQFF
CDR3 DNA: TGTGCCAGCAGTCTGGCCTCCCGGGGAGTCAATGAGCAGTTCTTC

V gene: TRBV29-1
J gene: TRBJ2-1
clone size: once
D gene: NA
CDR3 protein: CSVAGQGHGGEQFF
CDR3 DNA: TGCAGCGTTGCCGGTCAGGGACACGGAGGTGAGCAGTTCTTC

V gene: TRBV5-6
J gene: TRBJ2-7
clone size: NA
D gene: TRBD2
CDR3 protein: CASSPGGGWGYEQYF
CDR3 DNA: TGTGCCAGCAGCCCGGGGGGGGGCTGGGGATACGAGCAGTACTTC

V gene: TRBV2
J gene: TRBJ2-6
clone size: NA
D gene: TRBD1
CDR3 protein: CASSDWQGALAGANVLTF
CDR3 DNA: TGTGCCAGCAGTGATTGGCAGGGGGCCCTTGCAGGGGCCAACGTCCTGACTTTC

V gene: TRBV20-1
J gene: TRBJ2-5
clone size: many
D gene: NA
CDR3 protein: CSARNFGYYF
CDR3 DNA: TGCAGTGCTAGAAACTTCGGGTATTACTTC

V gene: TRBV19
J gene: TRBJ2-7
clone size: NA
D gene: NA
CDR3 protein: CASSMGLTYEQYF
CDR3 DNA: TGTGCCAGTAGTATGGGACTGACCTACGAGCAGTACTTC

V gene: TRBV27
J gene: TRBJ2-4
clone size: once
D gene: TRBD1
CDR3 protein: CASSDTGGHIQYF
CDR3 DNA: TGTGCCAGCAGCGATACAGGGGGGCACATTCAGTACTTC

V gene: TRBV7-9
J gene: TRBJ2-7
clone size: NA
D gene: TRBD1
CDR3 protein: CASSLGWGTAYEQYF
CDR3 DNA: TGTGCCAGCAGCTTAGGATGGGGGACAGCCTACGAGCAGTACTTC

V gene: TRBV28
J gene: TRBJ1-1
clone size: NA
D gene: NA
CDR3 protein: CASSFRYREAFF
CDR3 DNA: TGTGCCAGCAGTTTCCGGTACCGTGAAGCTTTCTTT

V gene: TRBV28
J gene: TRBJ1-6
clone size: NA
D gene: NA
CDR3 protein: CASSPPSYNSPLHF
CDR3 DNA: TGTGCCAGCAGCCCCCCCAGCTATAATTCACCCCTCCACTTT

V gene: TRBV10-1
J gene: TRBJ2-7
clone size: once
D gene: NA
CDR3 protein: CARISSRSSYEQYF
CDR3 DNA: TGCGCCAGAATATCTAGCAGGAGCTCCTACGAGCAGTACTTC

V gene: TRBV10-3
J gene: TRBJ1-2
clone size: NA
D gene: NA
CDR3 protein: CAISEFPLDSPVDYGYTF
CDR3 DNA: TGTGCCATCAGTGAGTTTCCCCTGGACAGTCCCGTGGACTATGGCTACACCTTC

V gene: TRBV4-1
J gene: TRBJ2-7
clone size: few
D gene: NA
CDR3 protein: CASSQDSDEQYF
CDR3 DNA: TGCGCCAGCAGCCAAGACTCCGACGAGCAGTACTTC

V gene: TRBV6-1
J gene: TRBJ2-1
clone size: NA
D gene: NA
CDR3 protein: CASTKWELDEQFF
CDR3 DNA: TGTGCCAGCACAAAGTGGGAACTAGATGAGCAGTTCTTC

V gene: TRBV6-1
J gene: TRBJ1-1
clone size: NA
D gene: TRBD1
CDR3 protein: CASSPRGQLNTEAFF
CDR3 DNA: TGTGCCAGCAGTCCACGGGGACAGCTGAACACTGAAGCTTTCTTT

V gene: TRBV15
J gene: TRBJ2-1
clone size: NA
D gene: NA
CDR3 protein: CATSRAPGGWTTNEQFF
CDR3 DNA: TGTGCCACCAGCAGAGCGCCCGGAGGGTGGACGACCAATGAGCAGTTCTTC

V gene: TRBV15
J gene: TRBJ2-2
clone size: NA
D gene: NA
CDR3 protein: CATSITDGELFF
CDR3 DNA: TGTGCCACCAGCATAACAGACGGGGAGCTGTTTTTT

V gene: TRBV28
J gene: TRBJ2-3
clone size: NA
D gene: NA
CDR3 protein: CASSLRDFSTDTQYF
CDR3 DNA: TGTGCCAGCAGTTTGAGGGACTTTAGCACAGATACGCAGTATTTT

V gene: TRBV7-7
J gene: TRBJ1-1
clone size: NA
D gene: NA
CDR3 protein: CASSRQSRGTEAFF
CDR3 DNA: TGTGCCAGCAGCCGCCAATCGAGGGGGACTGAAGCTTTCTTT

V gene: TRBV5-1
J gene: TRBJ2-7
clone size: NA
D gene: TRBD2
CDR3 protein: CASSLVSGTSYEQYF
CDR3 DNA: TGCGCCAGCAGCTTGGTTAGCGGGACCTCCTACGAGCAGTACTTC

V gene: TRBV4-1
J gene: TRBJ2-7
clone size: NA
D gene: TRBD2
CDR3 protein: CASREREEYEQYF
CDR3 DNA: TGCGCCAGCAGGGAGCGGGAGGAGTACGAGCAGTACTTC

V gene: TRBV19
J gene: TRBJ1-3
clone size: few
D gene: NA
CDR3 protein: CASRLQGASGNTIYF
CDR3 DNA: TGTGCCAGTAGGCTACAGGGTGCATCTGGAAACACCATATATTTT

V gene: TRBV4-1
J gene: TRBJ2-5
clone size: NA
D gene: NA
CDR3 protein: CASSQEPFKGGETQYF
CDR3 DNA: TGCGCCAGCAGCCAAGAGCCGTTTAAGGGCGGGGAGACCCAGTACTTC

V gene: TRBV4-1
J gene: TRBJ2-2
clone size: NA
D gene: TRBD2
CDR3 protein: CASSPSGGLTGELFF
CDR3 DNA: TGCGCCAGCAGCCCTTCGGGGGGGCTCACCGGGGAGCTGTTTTTT

V gene: TRBV19
J gene: TRBJ1-5
clone size: NA
D gene: TRBD1
CDR3 protein: CASRRTGEDQPQHF
CDR3 DNA: TGTGCCAGCCGGCGGACAGGGGAGGACCAGCCCCAGCATTTT

V gene: TRBV29-1
J gene: TRBJ2-7
clone size: NA
D gene: TRBD2
CDR3 protein: CSVEATSGGYYEQYF
CDR3 DNA: TGCAGCGTTGAGGCTACCAGCGGGGGGTACTACGAGCAGTACTTC

V gene: TRBV7-9
J gene: TRBJ1-2
clone size: NA
D gene: NA
CDR3 protein: CASSSRKQTLGGYTF
CDR3 DNA: TGTGCCAGCAGCTCCCGGAAACAGACCTTAGGAGGCTACACCTTC

V gene: TRBV5-6
J gene: TRBJ2-5
clone size: NA
D gene: TRBD1
CDR3 protein: CASSYLDRGETQYF
CDR3 DNA: TGTGCCAGCAGCTACCTGGACAGGGGAGAGACCCAGTACTTC

V gene: TRBV11-2
J gene: TRBJ2-7
clone size: NA
D gene: TRBD1
CDR3 protein: CASSHTGGQGVKQYF
CDR3 DNA: TGTGCCAGCAGCCACACAGGAGGACAGGGTGTCAAGCAGTACTTC